This T cell receptor (beta chain) was sequenced for a study of T cell responses to AZD1222 COVID-19 vaccine. Broader study findings: White British donors predominated, females outnumbered males, and clonal diversity was possibly underestimated.

J gave up 8 bases and V 8 bases, and 7 bases lay outside the gene matches. This CDR3 is built from 13 residues. Germline V gene sequence: CDR1 MNHEY, CDR2 SMNVEV (reference sequence). Details on this clone: Its specificity is not known.

Produced via immunoSEQ multiplex PCR; TCRdb's table is partial and in-frame only. This table holds around 160,000 clones, roughly 91% found once. The sample consisted of peripheral blood, taken on day 0 of AZD1222 vaccination. This clonotype was obtained from an adult in good health. The chain combines TRBV27 with TRBJ2-1, with 9 bases fitting TRBD2. The CDR3 DNA follows: TGTGCCAGCGGGGCGGGGGGGCGGTATGAGCAGTTCTTC. This gives the protein CASGAGGRYEQFF.